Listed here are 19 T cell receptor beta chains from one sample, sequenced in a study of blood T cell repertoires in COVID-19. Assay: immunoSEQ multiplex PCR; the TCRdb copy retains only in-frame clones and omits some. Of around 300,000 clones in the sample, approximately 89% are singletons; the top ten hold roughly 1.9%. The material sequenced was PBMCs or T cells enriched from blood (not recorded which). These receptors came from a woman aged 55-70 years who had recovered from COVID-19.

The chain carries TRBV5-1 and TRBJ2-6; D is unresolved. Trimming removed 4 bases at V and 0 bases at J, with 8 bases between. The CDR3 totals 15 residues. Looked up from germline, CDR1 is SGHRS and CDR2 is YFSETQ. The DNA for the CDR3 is TGCGCCAGCAGCCTTCTCAGCTCTGGGGCCAACGTCCTGACTTTC. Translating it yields CASSLLSSGANVLTF.

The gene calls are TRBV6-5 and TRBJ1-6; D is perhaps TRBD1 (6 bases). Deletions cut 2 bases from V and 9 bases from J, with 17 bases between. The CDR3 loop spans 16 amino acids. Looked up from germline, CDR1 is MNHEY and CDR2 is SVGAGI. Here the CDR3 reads CASSYTSGTRGSPLHF. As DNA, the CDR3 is TGTGCCAGCAGTTACACGTCCGGGACAAGAGGTTCACCCCTCCACTTT.

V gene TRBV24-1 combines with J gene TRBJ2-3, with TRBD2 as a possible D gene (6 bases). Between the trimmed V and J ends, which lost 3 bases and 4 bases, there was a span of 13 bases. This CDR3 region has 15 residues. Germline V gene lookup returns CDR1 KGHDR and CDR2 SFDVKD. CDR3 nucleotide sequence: TGTGCCACCAGTGATCGGAGGGCCGGGTCAGATACGCAGTATTTT. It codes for CATSDRRAGSDTQYF.

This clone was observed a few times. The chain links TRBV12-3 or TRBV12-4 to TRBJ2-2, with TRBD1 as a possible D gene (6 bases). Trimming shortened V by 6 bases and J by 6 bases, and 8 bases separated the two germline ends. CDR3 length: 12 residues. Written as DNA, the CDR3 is TGTGCCAGCAGGAAGGGGGCCGGGGAGCTGTTTTTT. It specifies CASRKGAGELFF.

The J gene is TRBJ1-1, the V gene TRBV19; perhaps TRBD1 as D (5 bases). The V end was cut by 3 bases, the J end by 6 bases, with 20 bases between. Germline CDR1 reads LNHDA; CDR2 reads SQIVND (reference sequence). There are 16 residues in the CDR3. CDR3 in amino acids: CASSIGASAGRSEAFF. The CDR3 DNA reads TGTGCCAGTAGTATTGGGGCTTCGGCAGGGCGGTCTGAAGCTTTCTTT.

In nucleotides, the CDR3 is TGTGCCAGCAGCTTAATGCGGGTTGGCCCTTATAATTCACCCCTCCACTTT. As protein: CASSLMRVGPYNSPLHF. The genes are TRBV7-8 and TRBJ1-6; D remains unclear. Germline CDR1 and CDR2: SGHVS and FQNEAQ. The CDR3 is made up of 17 amino acids. V lost 2 bases and J lost 4, with 15 bases in between.

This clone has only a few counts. This CDR3 is CASSFSGGGNEQFF. The DNA of the CDR3 is TGCGCCAGCAGCTTTTCAGGAGGAGGCAATGAGCAGTTCTTC. V gene TRBV5-1 combines with J gene TRBJ2-1, with D possibly being TRBD2 (5 bases). Trimming stripped 2 bases from V and 6 bases from J, with 12 bases between. Per the germline V gene, CDR1 is SGHRS and CDR2 is YFSETQ. CDR3 size: 14 residues.

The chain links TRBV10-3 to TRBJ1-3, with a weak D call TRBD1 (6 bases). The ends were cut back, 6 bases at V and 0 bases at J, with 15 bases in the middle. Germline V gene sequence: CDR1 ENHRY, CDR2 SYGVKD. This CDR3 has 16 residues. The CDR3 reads CAIRVAGTSSGNTIYF. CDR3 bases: TGTGCCATCAGAGTGGCCGGGACAAGCTCTGGAAACACCATATATTTT.

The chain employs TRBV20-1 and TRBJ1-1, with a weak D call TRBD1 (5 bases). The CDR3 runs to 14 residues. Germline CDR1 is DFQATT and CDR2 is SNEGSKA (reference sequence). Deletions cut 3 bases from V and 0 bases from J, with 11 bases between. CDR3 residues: CSASRTPLNTEAFF. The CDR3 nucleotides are TGCAGTGCTAGTAGGACACCCCTGAACACTGAAGCTTTCTTT.

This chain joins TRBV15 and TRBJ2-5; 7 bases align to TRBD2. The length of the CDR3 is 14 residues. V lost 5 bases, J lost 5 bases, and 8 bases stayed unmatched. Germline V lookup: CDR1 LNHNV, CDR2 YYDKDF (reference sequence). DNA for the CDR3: TGTGCCACCAGCTTCCAGCGGGGACGGGAGACCCAGTACTTC. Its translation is CATSFQRGRETQYF.

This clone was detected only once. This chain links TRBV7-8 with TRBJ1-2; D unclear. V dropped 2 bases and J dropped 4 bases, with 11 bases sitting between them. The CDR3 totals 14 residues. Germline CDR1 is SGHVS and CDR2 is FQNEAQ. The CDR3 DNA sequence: TGTGCCAGCAGCTTAACGAACAGCCCCTATGGCTACACCTTC. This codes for CASSLTNSPYGYTF.

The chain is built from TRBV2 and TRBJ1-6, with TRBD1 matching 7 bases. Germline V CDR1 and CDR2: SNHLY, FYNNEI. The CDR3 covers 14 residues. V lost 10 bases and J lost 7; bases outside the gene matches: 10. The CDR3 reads CAKRTTGSNSPLHF. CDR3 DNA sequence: TGTGCCAAAAGAACGACAGGGAGCAATTCACCCCTCCACTTT.

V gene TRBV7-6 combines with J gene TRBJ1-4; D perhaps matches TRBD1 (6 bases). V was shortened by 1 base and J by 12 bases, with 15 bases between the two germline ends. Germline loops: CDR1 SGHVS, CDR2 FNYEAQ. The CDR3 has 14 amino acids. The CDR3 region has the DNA TGTGCCAGCAGCTTAGTAGGGGGGGAACAGGAACTGTTTTTT. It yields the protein CASSLVGGEQELFF.

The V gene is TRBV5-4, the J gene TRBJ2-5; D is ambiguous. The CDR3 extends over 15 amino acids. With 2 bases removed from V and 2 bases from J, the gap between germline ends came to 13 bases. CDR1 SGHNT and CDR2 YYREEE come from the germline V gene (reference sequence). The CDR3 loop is CASSLGRRRQETQYF. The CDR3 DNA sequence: TGTGCCAGCAGCTTAGGCAGGCGACGGCAAGAGACCCAGTACTTC.

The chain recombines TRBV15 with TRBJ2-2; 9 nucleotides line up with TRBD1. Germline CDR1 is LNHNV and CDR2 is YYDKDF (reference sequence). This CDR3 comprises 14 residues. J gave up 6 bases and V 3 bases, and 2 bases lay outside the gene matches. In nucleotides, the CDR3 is TGTGCCACCAGCAGGGACAGGGGCCCCGGGGAGCTGTTTTTT. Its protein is CATSRDRGPGELFF.

CDR3 in amino acids: CASSSLTSGRVTYEQYF. The CDR3 DNA reads as TGTGCCAGCAGTTCTTTGACTAGCGGGAGAGTAACCTACGAGCAGTACTTC. V and J are TRBV27 and TRBJ2-7, with 12 bases lining up with TRBD2. Germline CDR1 is MNHEY and CDR2 is SMNVEV (reference sequence). Unmatched junction bases numbered 9, after V lost 4 bases and J lost 2 bases. CDR3 size: 17 residues.

The DNA of the CDR3 is TGTGCCAGCAGCCTCCGGGAAAGTCGGCCACAAGAGACCCAGTACTTC. It translates to CASSLRESRPQETQYF. This chain links TRBV5-4 with TRBJ2-5, with D possibly TRBD2 on 5 matching bases. The V gene's germline CDR1 is SGHNT and CDR2 YYREEE (reference sequence). The V and J ends lost 4 bases and 2 bases respectively, with 18 bases between them. This CDR3 region has 16 residues.

CDR3 nucleotide sequence: TGTGCCAGCAGCTTTTGGACAGTGACTGAAAAACTGTTTTTT. Amino acids: CASSFWTVTEKLFF. V gene TRBV5-6 combines with J gene TRBJ1-4; possible D gene TRBD1, 6 bases. V was pared by 2 bases and J by 7 bases, with 12 bases between. There are 14 residues in the CDR3. Per the germline V gene, CDR1 is SGHDT and CDR2 is YYEEEE.

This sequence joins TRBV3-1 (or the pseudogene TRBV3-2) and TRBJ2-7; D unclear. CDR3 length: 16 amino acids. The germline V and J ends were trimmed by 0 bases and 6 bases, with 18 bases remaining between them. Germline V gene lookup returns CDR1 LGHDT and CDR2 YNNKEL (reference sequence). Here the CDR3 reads CASSQEGPVASTEQYF. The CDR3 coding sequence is TGTGCCAGCAGCCAAGAGGGCCCGGTTGCTTCCACCGAGCAGTACTTC.